The rows below give T cell receptor beta chains drawn from one sample of a study of shared clonotypes between healthy human individuals. TCRdb's copy holds only in-frame clones and misses some; the assay was immunoSEQ multiplex PCR. The sample consists of approximately 600,000 clones, around 96% of them appearing once. The sequenced sample was naive CD8+ T cells sorted from blood. Receptors were obtained from a woman between 25 and 40 years old in good health. The CDR3 runs from the conserved cysteine through the conserved F or W. D genes are given only for firm matches. A row's size may be missing; if present it is once, few, many or a size class.

size	J	V	D	CDR3	DNA
-	TRBJ2-7	TRBV19	-	CASSTASDSSYEQYF	TGTGCCAGTAGCACTGCCTCGGACAGTTCCTACGAGCAGTACTTC
-	TRBJ2-7	TRBV13	TRBD1	CASSLRTGKTYEQYF	TGTGCCAGCAGCTTAAGGACAGGGAAGACCTACGAGCAGTACTTC
-	TRBJ2-7	TRBV5-1	-	CASRDPTGFVPDEQYF	TGCGCCAGCAGGGACCCAACAGGATTCGTCCCCGACGAGCAGTACTTC
-	TRBJ2-1	TRBV9	-	CASSVEHHEQFF	TGTGCCAGCAGCGTAGAGCACCATGAGCAGTTCTTC
-	TRBJ1-1	TRBV15	-	CATSLPYGLQNTEAFF	TGTGCCACCAGTCTCCCCTACGGGTTACAGAACACTGAAGCTTTCTTT
-	TRBJ2-7	TRBV7-2	TRBD2	CASSPATGLAGGPGYEQYF	TGTGCCAGCAGCCCTGCGACAGGACTAGCGGGAGGGCCCGGTTACGAGCAGTACTTC
-	TRBJ2-2	TRBV6-5	TRBD1	CASSEDRGGTGELFF	TGTGCCAGCAGCGAGGACAGGGGCGGCACCGGGGAGCTGTTTTTT
-	TRBJ2-7	TRBV6-5	TRBD2	CASRILADPSYEQYF	TGTGCCAGCAGAATACTAGCGGATCCGTCCTACGAGCAGTACTTC
-	TRBJ1-5	TRBV19	-	CASSTGPSDSNQPQHF	TGTGCCAGTAGTACGGGCCCCTCAGATAGCAATCAGCCCCAGCATTTT
-	TRBJ2-7	TRBV4-1	-	CASSQEKDYEQYF	TGCGCCAGCAGCCAAGAAAAGGACTACGAGCAGTACTTC
-	TRBJ2-7	TRBV7-9	-	CASSLSGTHPSYEQYF	TGTGCCAGCAGCTTATCCGGGACTCACCCCTCCTACGAGCAGTACTTC
-	TRBJ2-7	TRBV2	-	CASSGRRTGVSYEQYF	TGTGCCAGCAGTGGCCGCCGGACGGGTGTCTCCTACGAGCAGTACTTC
-	TRBJ1-1	TRBV27	-	CASSFSGAGGGEAFF	TGTGCCAGCAGTTTCTCCGGCGCGGGCGGGGGTGAAGCTTTCTTT
-	TRBJ1-5	TRBV28	-	CASSPLTSSNQPQHF	TGTGCCAGCAGTCCGTTGACAAGTAGCAATCAGCCCCAGCATTTT
-	TRBJ1-2	TRBV19	-	CASSIAPFYGYTF	TGTGCCAGTAGTATCGCCCCGTTCTATGGCTACACCTTC
-	TRBJ2-7	TRBV2	-	CASSEMASAYYEQYF	TGTGCCAGCAGTGAAATGGCTAGCGCCTACTACGAGCAGTACTTC
-	TRBJ1-4	TRBV2	TRBD1	CASSGWTGLGEKLFF	TGTGCCAGCAGTGGATGGACAGGGCTGGGGGAAAAACTGTTTTTT
-	TRBJ2-1	TRBV5-4	-	CASSSPDVREQFF	TGTGCCAGCAGCTCCCCCGATGTACGCGAGCAGTTCTTC
-	TRBJ2-7	TRBV11-2	TRBD2	CASSHTSGSSYEQYF	TGTGCCAGCAGCCACACTAGCGGTAGCTCCTACGAGCAGTACTTC
few	TRBJ1-2	TRBV7-9	-	CASSSSEGDYGYTF	TGTGCCAGCAGCTCTTCCGAAGGGGACTATGGCTACACCTTC